This T cell receptor beta chain appears in the sequencing data of a study of tumor-infiltrating lymphocytes in primary liver carcinoma. Study-level information: The patients included men and women who were aged 30 to 69 years.

As to this clonotype: The antigen is undetermined. Germline and junction disagree at one end, which may indicate a read error.

Using a constant-region primer together with ProtoScript II reverse transcriptase, TCR beta cDNA was made from around 500 ng of total RNA. ARM-PCR, slightly modified, supplied the TCR beta libraries through three nested multiplex PCR rounds. In the first two PCR rounds, TRBV1-TRBV30 forward primers were paired with a C-beta reverse primer, and each round lasted around 10 cycles. TCRdb reanalysed the multiplex PCR reads using MiXCR and keeps one entry per CDR3 protein. This sample has tens of thousands of distinct CDR3 sequences, with roughly 80% found just once. Co-extraction of both nucleic acids (RNA and DNA) used about 19-33 mg of unsorted bulk tissue. Patients in the cohort were treatment-naive and living with chronic HBV infection. Study results and caveats: A significantly higher top-250-clone fraction was found in tumors than in blood (p = 0.039). Paired tumor-adjacent and tumor-blood samples overlapped less than tumor region pairs did.

From germline, CDR1 is SNHLY and CDR2 FYNNEI. CDR3 length equals 11 residues. J is TRBJ1-1 and V is TRBV2, with D unresolved. The sample taken for sequencing was liver tumor tissue from sampling region 5. Subset reported: tumor region T5, tumor centre. The sequence derives from a man aged 40-49 years with primary liver carcinoma and hepatitis B virus infection. The CDR3 DNA sequence: TGTGTCAGCACCAACCGGGCAGAAGCTTCCTTT. Amino acids: CVSTNRAEASF.